This T cell receptor (beta chain) was documented in a study of cytomegalovirus exposure and HLA in healthy donors. V lost 4 bases and J lost 1; bases outside the gene matches: 4. This CDR3 comprises 14 residues. Germline CDR1 is SGHRS and CDR2 is YFSETQ. The primer mix had 60 Vbeta and 13 Jbeta primers. TCRdb's copy holds only in-frame clones and misses some; the assay was immunoSEQ multiplex PCR. The sample carries approximately 70,000 clones, around 78% recorded once. Source material: PBMCs. This sequence joins TRBV5-1 and TRBJ1-1, with 7 nucleotides matching TRBD1. This clonotype was obtained from a man aged 40-50 years in good health and CMV-seronegative. CDR3 nucleotide sequence: TGCGCCAGCAGCCGCGGGACAGCGAACACTGAAGCTTTCTTT. Its translation: CASSRGTANTEAFF.